This T cell receptor (beta chain) was obtained from a study of radiotherapy plus CTLA-4 blockade in lung cancer. Libraries were prepared by immunoSEQ multiplex PCR; TCRdb keeps only in-frame clonotypes and omits some of them. The sample lists tens of thousands of clones, 60% to 80% occurring once. About this clone itself: The antigen is undetermined.

There are 12 residues in the CDR3. CDR1 and CDR2 from the germline V gene are MNHNS and SASEGT. Trimming cost V 0 bases and J 12 bases, with 11 bases left between them. Ipilimumab-mediated CTLA-4 blockade plus focal radiation was given to patients having chemo-refractory metastatic non-small-cell lung cancer. Study-wide findings and caveats: Following radiotherapy plus ipilimumab, tumor-derived TCR clones expanded in the blood.

The sequenced sample was peripheral blood, obtained from a patient treated with radiotherapy plus ipilimumab. The chain has TRBV6-1 and TRBJ1-1; D gene uncertain. This clonotype was obtained from a human donor with non-small cell lung cancer who had stable disease on radiotherapy plus ipilimumab. The CDR3 protein is CASSEARQNPFF. CDR3 in DNA: TGTGCCAGCAGTGAAGCCCGGCAGAACCCTTTCTTT.